These 21 T cell receptor beta chains originate from one sample sequenced in a study of CD8 T cells in ankylosing spondylitis. TCRdb re-analysed the 5' RACE reads in MiXCR, keeping a single row per CDR3 protein. The repertoire holds about 240,000 distinct CDR3 sequences, roughly 8.6% seen once, with over 6.5% in the top ten. The sequenced sample was blood, either unsorted or a sorted T cell fraction (not recorded which). These receptors all stem from a male donor with ankylosing spondylitis or in good health (not recorded which).

This clonotype was seen ten or more times. The chain couples TRBV5-1 to TRBJ2-5; 10 bases fit TRBD2. The CDR3 sequence is 15 residues long. Per the germline V gene, CDR1 is SGHRS and CDR2 is YFSETQ. V trimming: 2 bases; J trimming: 5 bases; junction bases outside the gene matches: 6. The CDR3 region has the DNA TGCGCCAGCAGCTTTGGACTAGCGGACCCCGAGACCCAGTACTTC. This gives the protein CASSFGLADPETQYF.

This clonotype was counted a few times. The chain uses TRBV6-1 and TRBJ1-5; 7 bases are a match to TRBD1. The germline gives CDR1 MNHNS, CDR2 SASEGT. The CDR3 sequence is 16 residues long. V lost 5 bases to trimming and J lost 5 bases; unmatched junction nucleotides: 12. CDR3 coding DNA: TGTGCCAGCAGTCGGCACAGGGGTCCCGATGATCAGCCCCAGCATTTT. This encodes CASSRHRGPDDQPQHF.

This clonotype was detected many times. The chain carries TRBV27 and TRBJ1-2; D possibly corresponds to TRBD1 (6 bases). The germline V gene encodes CDR1 MNHEY and CDR2 SMNVEV (reference sequence). The CDR3 covers 15 residues. Deletions cut 0 bases from V and 7 bases from J, with 15 bases between. Here the CDR3 reads CASSLSWGRGSGYTF. CDR3 sequence (DNA): TGTGCCAGCAGTTTATCGTGGGGCAGGGGTTCTGGCTACACCTTC.

There are a few counts of this clonotype. The V and J genes are TRBV19 and TRBJ2-1, with 8 bases aligning to TRBD2. The CDR3 is made up of 14 amino acids. V gave up 4 bases and J gave up 4 bases; unmatched junction bases: 3. CDR1 and CDR2 (germline): LNHDA, SQIVND (reference sequence). The CDR3 region is CASSNGGGYNEQFF. The CDR3 DNA reads as TGTGCCAGTAGTAACGGGGGGGGGTACAATGAGCAGTTCTTC.

There are many counts of this clonotype. The chain joins TRBV20-1 to TRBJ2-7; the D is unclear. Trimming removed 3 bases from V and 2 bases from J, with 11 bases in between. Looked up from germline, CDR1 is DFQATT and CDR2 is SNEGSKA (reference sequence). This CDR3 spans 13 amino acids. The CDR3 region has the DNA TGCAGTGCTAGTAGTCGGCAGACCTACGAGCAGTACTTC. Protein: CSASSRQTYEQYF.

This clonotype was counted many times. This chain uses TRBV29-1 with TRBJ1-2; 7 nucleotides agree with TRBD1. The germline V gene encodes CDR1 SQVTM and CDR2 ANQGSEA. The CDR3 contains 13 residues. V lost 6 bases and J lost 4; bases outside the gene matches: 8. This CDR3 reads CSVATGTAYGYTF. The DNA of the CDR3 is TGCAGCGTGGCAACCGGGACAGCCTATGGCTACACCTTC.

Many counts were recorded for this clonotype. The chain couples TRBV29-1 to TRBJ2-1, with 9 bases identical to TRBD2. The V gene's germline CDR1 is SQVTM and CDR2 ANQGSEA. J gave up 12 bases and V 1 base, and 7 bases lay outside the gene matches. CDR3 size: 13 residues. The CDR3 DNA sequence: TGCAGCGTTGAAGGAGCGGGAGGCTCCATGCAGTTCTTC. It encodes CSVEGAGGSMQFF.

This clonotype has a count of ten or more. The chain uses TRBV7-2 and TRBJ2-3; 7 bases line up with TRBD1. With 1 base clipped from V and 5 bases from J, the junction kept 9 bases outside the gene matches. The length of the CDR3 is 16 residues. CDR1 and CDR2 (germline): SGHTA, FQGNSA. CDR3 in amino acids: CASSLVTRGGRDTQYF. CDR3 nucleotides: TGTGCCAGCAGCTTAGTCACCAGAGGGGGCCGAGATACGCAGTATTTT.

This clonotype came up many times. CDR3 in DNA: TGTGCCAGCAGCTTAGCGGGAGCACTTGAGCAGTTCTTC. Translation: CASSLAGALEQFF. The chain combines TRBV7-6 with TRBJ2-1; D might be TRBD2 (5 bases). The CDR3 runs to 13 residues. Trimming left V 0 bases short and J 9 bases short, with 9 bases between. Germline CDR1 SGHVS, CDR2 FNYEAQ.

At least ten counts were recorded for this clonotype. The chain uses TRBV4-3 and TRBJ1-1; D is unclear. V gave up 1 base and J gave up 0 bases, with 3 bases separating them. The CDR3 length is 13 residues. Germline loops: CDR1 LGHNA, CDR2 YSLEER. CDR3 DNA: TGCGCCAGCAGCCAAGCGGTGAACACTGAAGCTTTCTTT. It yields the protein CASSQAVNTEAFF.

This clonotype was recorded at least ten times. The chain employs TRBV20-1 and TRBJ2-2, with 8 bases fitting TRBD2. This CDR3 is built from 16 residues. J lost 6 bases, V lost 6 bases, and 15 bases had no gene match. In germline, CDR1 is DFQATT, CDR2 SNEGSKA (reference sequence). As DNA, the CDR3 is TGCAGTGCCTTTCTAGCGGGTTCGGGAGTAGCCGGGGAGCTGTTTTTT. Its protein product is CSAFLAGSGVAGELFF.

This clonotype was recorded many times. This rearrangement joins TRBV15 to TRBJ1-1, with D perhaps matching TRBD1 (6 bases). The V end was cut by 3 bases, the J end by 0 bases, with 11 bases between. Germline loops: CDR1 LNHNV, CDR2 YYDKDF (reference sequence). CDR3 length: 15 residues. The CDR3 DNA reads as TGTGCCACCAGCAGCGACAGGAGAGTGAACACTGAAGCTTTCTTT. It yields the protein CATSSDRRVNTEAFF. Using reference TRBV15 and TRBJ1-1 for the parts outside the CDR3, the full variable domain is DAMVIQNPRYQVTQFGKPVTLSCSQTLNHNVMYWYQQKSSQAPKLLFHYYDKDFNNEADTPDNFQSRRPNTSFCFLDIRSPGLGDTAMYLCATSSDRRVNTEAFFGQGTRLTVV.

This clonotype has a handful of counts. The chain combines TRBV10-3 with TRBJ2-7; a possible D gene is TRBD2 (7 bases). The CDR3 sequence is 13 residues long. V dropped 3 bases and J dropped 5 bases, with 11 bases sitting between them. The germline V gene has CDR1 ENHRY and CDR2 SYGVKD. The CDR3 region has the DNA TGTGCCATCAGTGACTCGCGGGGGCACGAGCAGTACTTC. Translated, it gives CAISDSRGHEQYF.

This clonotype has at least ten counts. The V gene is TRBV4-3, the J gene TRBJ1-5, with D possibly TRBD1 on 5 matching bases. This CDR3 comprises 17 residues. The germline V and J ends were trimmed by 6 bases and 6 bases, with 24 bases remaining between them. The germline CDR1 and CDR2 sequences are LGHNA and YSLEER. For the CDR3, the DNA is TGCGCCAGCAGTCGAGCCTTACAGGCCGTTGCTAGTCAGCCCCAGCATTTT. This codes for CASSRALQAVASQPQHF.

This clonotype was observed many times. The junction shows a germline mismatch at one end, possibly a read error. The gene calls are TRBV12-3 or TRBV12-4 and TRBJ2-1; TRBD2 might be the D (7 bases). The CDR3 extends over 15 amino acids. The chain's CDR3 is CASSLGGGPYNEQFF. The CDR3, as DNA: TGCGCCAGCAGCTTGGGCGGGGGCCCGTACAATGAGCAGTTCTTC.

This clonotype was observed a few times. V and J are TRBV7-9 and TRBJ2-1; tentatively, D is TRBD1 (5 bases). The CDR3 contains 16 residues. Trimming took off 3 bases at V and 0 bases at J, with 12 bases between the two ends. Per the germline V gene, CDR1 is SEHNR and CDR2 is FQNEAQ (reference sequence). The DNA of the CDR3 is TGTGCCAGCAGCTTTGGGGCGGCAGCCTCCTACAATGAGCAGTTCTTC. Translating it yields CASSFGAAASYNEQFF.

This clonotype was counted ten times or more. The chain is built from TRBV11-3 and TRBJ2-1; 8 positions agree with TRBD2. In germline, CDR1 is SGHNT, CDR2 YENEEA. The CDR3 runs 15 residues. V was pared by 4 bases and J by 5 bases, with 7 bases of the junction left unmatched. The CDR3, as DNA: TGTGCCAGCAGCTCCTTGGGACTAGAGAACAATGAGCAGTTCTTC. Protein product: CASSSLGLENNEQFF.

This clonotype was seen ten or more times. The chain carries TRBV7-2 and TRBJ2-5; D not resolved. Germline lookup yields CDR1 SGHTA and CDR2 FQGNSA. This CDR3 spans 13 amino acids. The V gene lost 4 bases and the J gene lost 2 bases, with 8 bases spanning the gap. As DNA, the CDR3 is TGTGCCAGCAGCTCATCCAATCAAGAGACCCAGTACTTC. The encoded protein is CASSSSNQETQYF.

This chain uses TRBV5-1 with TRBJ2-5, with 9 bases aligning to TRBD2. The V gene end was trimmed by 7 bases and the J gene end by 1 base; junction bases not matched to a gene: 5. The CDR3 is 14 residues long. CDR1 and CDR2 (germline): SGHRS, YFSETQ. The CDR3 loop reads CASCQRGVQETQYF. The CDR3 DNA reads TGCGCCAGCTGTCAGCGGGGGGTCCAAGAGACCCAGTACTTC. Full variable domain (rest looked up from reference TRBV5-1 and TRBJ2-5): KAGVTQTPRYLIKTRGQQVTLSCSPISGHRSVSWYQQTPGQGLQFLFEYFSETQRNKGNFPGRFSGRQFSNSRSEMNVSTLELGDSALYLCASCQRGVQETQYFGPGTRLLVL.

This clonotype was observed a few times. The gene calls are TRBV7-8 and TRBJ2-2; D may match TRBD1 or TRBD2 (6 bases each). The V gene's germline CDR1 is SGHVS and CDR2 FQNEAQ. Trimming took off 1 base at V and 6 bases at J, with 12 bases between the two ends. The CDR3 runs to 15 residues. The CDR3 here is CASSLEGRGPGELFF. CDR3 nucleotides: TGTGCCAGCAGCTTAGAGGGTCGGGGGCCCGGGGAGCTGTTTTTT.

This clonotype was detected many times. The chain joins TRBV29-1 to TRBJ2-5; D possibly uses TRBD1 or TRBD2 (6 bases each). V gave up 7 bases and J gave up 4 bases, with 16 bases separating them. The CDR3 consists of 13 residues. Germline loops: CDR1 SQVTM, CDR2 ANQGSEA. As DNA, the CDR3 is TGCAGCGGGTGTGACGGGGGCGGAGAGACCCAGTACTTC. It codes for CSGCDGGGETQYF.